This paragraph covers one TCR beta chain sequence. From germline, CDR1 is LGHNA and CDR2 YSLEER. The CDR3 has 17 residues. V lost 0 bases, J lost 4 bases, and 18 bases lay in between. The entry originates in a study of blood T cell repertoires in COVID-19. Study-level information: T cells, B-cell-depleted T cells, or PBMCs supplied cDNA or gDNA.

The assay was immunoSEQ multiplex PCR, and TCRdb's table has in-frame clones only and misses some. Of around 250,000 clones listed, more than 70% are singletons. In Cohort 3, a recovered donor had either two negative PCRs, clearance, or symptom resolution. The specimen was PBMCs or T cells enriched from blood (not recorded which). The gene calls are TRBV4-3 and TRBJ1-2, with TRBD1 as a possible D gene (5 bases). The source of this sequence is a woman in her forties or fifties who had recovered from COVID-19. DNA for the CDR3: TGCGCCAGCAGCCAAGATTCAGGGCTGCCTGGTGTCTATGGCTACACCTTC. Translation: CASSQDSGLPGVYGYTF.